The 24 T cell receptor beta chains below come from one sample, sequenced in a study of blood T cell repertoires in COVID-19. Measured with immunoSEQ multiplex PCR; TCRdb has only the in-frame clones, and not every one. The table includes roughly 250,000 clones, more than 70% detected once. Sequenced sample: PBMCs or T cells enriched from blood (not recorded which). All receptors come from a woman in her thirties or forties with acute COVID-19.

This clone was seen only a few times. The chain uses TRBV7-8 and TRBJ2-1; 7 bases map to TRBD2. V lost 5 bases, J lost 7 bases, and 14 bases stayed unmatched. The length of the CDR3 is 16 residues. Germline V lookup: CDR1 SGHVS, CDR2 FQNEAQ. CDR3 DNA sequence: TGTGCCAGCAGCCGACCGCGGGGGACTCCCGATAATGAGCAGTTCTTC. Its protein product is CASSRPRGTPDNEQFF.

This clone was recorded once. V is TRBV29-1 and J is TRBJ2-1; TRBD2 agrees at 15 bases. Trimming removed 6 bases from V and 7 bases from J; junction bases left unmatched: 10. Germline V gives CDR1 SQVTM, CDR2 ANQGSEA. This CDR3 contains 16 residues. The CDR3 loop is CSVVPGLAGGWNEQFF. CDR3 nucleotides: TGCAGCGTCGTACCGGGACTAGCGGGAGGTTGGAATGAGCAGTTCTTC.

The rearrangement uses TRBV10-3 and TRBJ2-5; 11 bases agree with TRBD2. Germline trimming cut 10 bases from V and 3 bases from J; bases unmatched to any gene: 4. The CDR3 loop spans 13 amino acids. Germline CDR1 is ENHRY and CDR2 is SYGVKD. The CDR3 region has the DNA TGTGCCACCGCACTAGCGGGAGAAGAGACCCAGTACTTC. Its translation is CATALAGEETQYF.

V usage is TRBV27 and J usage is TRBJ2-7; TRBD2 matches at 9 bases. V shed 6 bases and J 1 base; nucleotides not matched to a gene: 19. The CDR3 has 19 residues. Germline CDR1 reads MNHEY; CDR2 reads SMNVEV (reference sequence). CDR3 nucleotide sequence: TGTGCCAGCAGCACCTCAGCCAGCCTTCGGCGGGGGGGGTCCTACGAGCAGTACGTC. It specifies CASSTSASLRRGGSYEQYV.

The gene calls are TRBV4-1 and TRBJ1-1; D ambiguous. V was cut by 1 base and J by 1 base, with 10 bases left in between. Germline lookup yields CDR1 MGHRA and CDR2 YSYEKL. This CDR3 region has 15 residues. DNA of the CDR3: TGCGCCAGCAGCCAAGGAGTTACTGAGAACACTGAAGCTTTCTTT. It translates to CASSQGVTENTEAFF.

The chain carries TRBV5-1 and TRBJ1-2; D call uncertain. CDR1 and CDR2 (germline): SGHRS, YFSETQ. The CDR3 has 13 residues. Trimming cost V 7 bases and J 2 bases, with 12 bases left between them. The chain's CDR3 is CASRPDGNYGYTF. CDR3 DNA sequence: TGCGCCAGCCGCCCAGACGGGAACTATGGCTACACCTTC.

This chain uses TRBV5-1 with TRBJ1-1; D uncertain. Germline lookup yields CDR1 SGHRS and CDR2 YFSETQ. The CDR3 is made up of 13 amino acids. Trimming stripped 4 bases from V and 1 base from J, with 8 bases between. CDR3: CASSPGPNTEAFF. The CDR3 region has the DNA TGCGCCAGCAGCCCCGGTCCGAACACTGAAGCTTTCTTT.

Here the CDR3 DNA reads TGTGCCAGCAGCCCAGACAGCGCTACGCAGTACTTC. Translated: CASSPDSATQYF. V and J are TRBV7-9 and TRBJ2-7; D might be TRBD1 (5 bases). The germline gives CDR1 SEHNR, CDR2 FQNEAQ (reference sequence). V gave up 5 bases and J gave up 9 bases, with 14 bases separating them. CDR3 size: 12 residues.

A note on this clone: One end of the junction is discordant with germline, which a read error may explain. This chain connects TRBV2 to TRBJ2-1, with 12 bases lining up with TRBD2. Germline CDR1 SNHLY, CDR2 FYNNEI. The CDR3 spans 16 residues. CDR3 residues: CASREPGLAGVSERFF. The DNA of the CDR3 is TGTGCCAGCAGGGAACCGGGACTAGCGGGTGTCTCTGAGCGGTTCTTC.

The chain has TRBV2 and TRBJ2-5; perhaps TRBD1 as D (6 bases). The CDR3 extends over 15 amino acids. CDR1 and CDR2 (germline): SNHLY, FYNNEI. V lost 6 bases, J lost 1 base, and 15 bases lay in between. The CDR3 reads CASRATVGGQETQYF. DNA for the CDR3: TGTGCCAGCAGAGCGACAGTAGGGGGCCAAGAGACCCAGTACTTC. The entire variable domain, with the rest obtained from reference TRBV2 and TRBJ2-5, is as follows: EPEVTQTPSHQVTQMGQEVILRCVPISNHLYFYWYRQILGQKVEFLVSFYNNEISEKSEIFDDQFSVERPDGSNFTLKIRSTKLEDSAMYFCASRATVGGQETQYFGPGTRLLVL.

The rearrangement joins TRBV19 to TRBJ2-2; 11 bases match TRBD2. The CDR3 extends over 15 amino acids. The V and J ends lost 7 bases and 3 bases, in that order; junction bases with no gene match: 4. The germline V gene has CDR1 LNHDA and CDR2 SQIVND (reference sequence). The CDR3 region has the DNA TGTGCCAGTATCACTAGCGGGAGTTACACCGGGGAGCTGTTTTTT. It yields the protein CASITSGSYTGELFF.

This chain connects TRBV27 to TRBJ2-7, with TRBD2 matching over 11 bases. V lost 2 bases and J lost 1; bases outside the gene matches: 4. Germline CDR1 reads MNHEY; CDR2 reads SMNVEV (reference sequence). The CDR3 consists of 16 residues. CDR3 in amino acids: CASSLRGTSGSYEQYV. CDR3 DNA sequence: TGTGCCAGCAGTTTAAGGGGGACTAGCGGTTCCTACGAGCAGTACGTC.

Only a few counts were recorded for this clone. This chain connects TRBV28 to TRBJ2-7; possible D gene TRBD1, 5 bases. V was clipped by 6 bases and J by 5 bases, with 26 bases between them. This CDR3 is built from 17 residues. Looked up from germline, CDR1 is MDHEN and CDR2 is SYDVKM. Written as DNA, the CDR3 is TGTGCCAGCAGGCTCCCCCCAGGGCGCCTAGGTAAAAACGAGCAGTACTTC. Amino acids: CASRLPPGRLGKNEQYF.

The chain recombines TRBV11-3 with TRBJ2-1; 7 bases align to TRBD1. V was clipped by 8 bases and J by 0 bases; unmatched bases: 10. CDR1 is SGHNT, CDR2 YENEEA, per germline. The CDR3 sequence is 16 residues long. The CDR3, as DNA: TGTGCCAGCCGCCGGACAGGAACGAGCTCCTACAATGAGCAGTTCTTC. This encodes CASRRTGTSSYNEQFF.

The chain combines TRBV27 with TRBJ2-2; 7 nucleotides match TRBD1. From germline, CDR1 is MNHEY and CDR2 SMNVEV (reference sequence). The junction had 10 bases not matched to a gene; V was cut back by 3 bases and J by 3 bases. The CDR3 has 17 residues. Here the CDR3 DNA reads TGTGCCAGCAGTTTCAACAAAGGGGGCCCCCACACCGGGGAGCTGTTTTTT. Translation: CASSFNKGGPHTGELFF.

The table lists this clone with many counts. This chain joins TRBV7-2 and TRBJ1-2; D might be TRBD1 (5 bases). Germline loops: CDR1 SGHTA, CDR2 FQGNSA. The CDR3 consists of 13 residues. Trimming took off 1 base at V and 8 bases at J, with 11 bases between the two ends. This chain's CDR3 is CASSLGREGGYTF. CDR3 in DNA: TGTGCCAGCAGCTTAGGCAGGGAGGGCGGCTACACCTTC. The full variable domain, completed using reference TRBV7-2 and TRBJ1-2, is GAGVSQSPSNKVTEKGKDVELRCDPISGHTALYWYRQSLGQGLEFLIYFQGNSAPDKSGLPSDRFSAERTGGSVSTLTIQRTQQEDSAVYLCASSLGREGGYTFGSGTRLTVV.

The chain combines TRBV5-1 with TRBJ1-5, with 8 bases identical to TRBD1. In germline, CDR1 is SGHRS, CDR2 YFSETQ. The J segment lost 2 bases and the V segment lost 3 bases, leaving 4 bases of the junction unmatched. The CDR3 has 15 residues. CDR3 amino acids: CASSSGQGGNQPQHF. The CDR3 region has the DNA TGCGCCAGCAGCTCCGGACAGGGTGGCAATCAGCCCCAGCATTTT.

The V gene is TRBV5-1, the J gene TRBJ2-7, with 7 bases fitting TRBD1. The CDR3 sequence is 14 residues long. Germline lookup yields CDR1 SGHRS and CDR2 YFSETQ. J gave up 6 bases and V 0 bases, and 6 bases lay outside the gene matches. The CDR3 spells CASSLDRGQVEQYF. The CDR3 nucleotides are TGCGCCAGCAGCTTGGATAGGGGGCAGGTCGAGCAGTACTTC.

This clone was seen more than once but under ten times. This chain connects TRBV5-4 to TRBJ2-2; D unclear. This CDR3 is built from 15 residues. Trimming stripped 0 bases from V and 4 bases from J, with 10 bases between. Germline V gene sequence: CDR1 SGHNT, CDR2 YYREEE (reference sequence). In nucleotides, the CDR3 is TGTGCCAGCAGCTTGGGCCCGCCGGGCACCGGGGAGCTGTTTTTT. This translates into CASSLGPPGTGELFF.

This clone was detected once. The gene calls are TRBV6-5 and TRBJ2-7; 10 positions match TRBD2. The length of the CDR3 is 16 residues. Germline trimming cut 0 bases from V and 2 bases from J; bases unmatched to any gene: 4. Germline V CDR1 and CDR2: MNHEY, SVGAGI. The CDR3 bases are TGTGCCAGCAGTTACTCGGCTAGCGGGAGCCCCTACGAGCAGTACGTC. It specifies CASSYSASGSPYEQYV.

The genes are TRBV3-1 (or the pseudogene TRBV3-2) and TRBJ1-5; D is uncertain. This CDR3 is 16 amino acids long. Germline CDR1 reads LGHDT; CDR2 reads YNNKEL (reference sequence). V was trimmed by 0 bases and J by 7 bases, leaving 16 bases between them. The CDR3 nucleotides read TGTGCCAGCAGCCAAGATGTTTTTCGGCCCGGGCAGCCCCAGCATTTT. Its protein product is CASSQDVFRPGQPQHF.

The V call is TRBV28, the J call TRBJ1-4, with D maybe TRBD1 (5 bases). The germline V gene has CDR1 MDHEN and CDR2 SYDVKM. V lost 3 bases and J 0 bases, leaving 8 bases between the germline ends. The length of the CDR3 is 15 residues. DNA for the CDR3: TGTGCCAGCAGTTTGGGGGGGGCAACTAATGAAAAACTGTTTTTT. Amino acid sequence: CASSLGGATNEKLFF.

V is TRBV28 and J is TRBJ2-7; D gene unclear. The CDR3 loop spans 14 amino acids. Looked up from germline, CDR1 is MDHEN and CDR2 is SYDVKM. Trimming removed 1 base at V and 5 bases at J, with 12 bases between. For the CDR3, the DNA is TGTGCCAGCAGTTTATTAACGGAGTACCACGAGCAGTACTTC. Encoded protein: CASSLLTEYHEQYF. The full variable domain, rest sourced from reference TRBV28 and TRBJ2-7, is DVKVTQSSRYLVKRTGEKVFLECVQDMDHENMFWYRQDPGLGLRLIYFSYDVKMKEKGDIPEGYSVSREKKERFSLILESASTNQTSMYLCASSLLTEYHEQYFGPGTRLTVT.

The chain employs TRBV10-2 and TRBJ1-4; tentative D call: TRBD1 (5 bases). CDR1 and CDR2 from the germline V gene are WSHSY and SAAADI. CDR3 length: 13 residues. V lost 0 bases and J 6 bases, leaving 5 bases between the germline ends. CDR3 DNA: TGCGCCAGCAGTGAGTCCAGGGATGAAAAACTGTTTTTT. Translated, it gives CASSESRDEKLFF.